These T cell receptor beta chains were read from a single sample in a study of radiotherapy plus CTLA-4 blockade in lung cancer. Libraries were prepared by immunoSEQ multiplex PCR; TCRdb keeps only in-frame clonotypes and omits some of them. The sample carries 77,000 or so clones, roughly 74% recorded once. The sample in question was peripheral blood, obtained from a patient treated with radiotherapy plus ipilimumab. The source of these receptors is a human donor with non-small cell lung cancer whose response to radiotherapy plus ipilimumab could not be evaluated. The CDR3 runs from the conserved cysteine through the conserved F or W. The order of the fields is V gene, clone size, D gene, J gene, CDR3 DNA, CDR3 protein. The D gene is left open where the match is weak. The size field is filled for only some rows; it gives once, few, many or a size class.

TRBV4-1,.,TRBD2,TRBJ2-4,TGCGCCAGCAGCCAAGAGCAGCGGGAGGGCCATAGAAACATTCAGTACTTC,CASSQEQREGHRNIQYF
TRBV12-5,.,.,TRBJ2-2,TGTGCTAGTGGTTTGGTAATTGGCAGTGACACCGGGGAGCTGTTTTTT,CASGLVIGSDTGELFF
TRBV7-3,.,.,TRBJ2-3,TGTGCCAGCAGCTTACTGGGGCCCAGTGGCACAGATACGCAGTATTTT,CASSLLGPSGTDTQYF
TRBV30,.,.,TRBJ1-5,TGTGCCTGGAGTGTACCTGGGGGGGGTGGGTCCTTTCAGCCCCAGCATTTT,CAWSVPGGGGSFQPQHF
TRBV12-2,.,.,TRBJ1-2,TGTGCAAGTCGCTCCTCCTTCCTCCGGGGTGGCTACACCTTC,CASRSSFLRGGYTF
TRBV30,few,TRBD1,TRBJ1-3,TGTGCCTGGAGTGTATCAGGGGGCCTGCGAAACACCATATATTTT,CAWSVSGGLRNTIYF
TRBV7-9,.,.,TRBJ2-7,TGTGCCAGCAGCTTAGCAGGGGAAAGGGCCTCAGAGCAGTACTTC,CASSLAGERASEQYF
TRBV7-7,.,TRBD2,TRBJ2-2,TGTGCCAGCAGCTATGGACTAGCGAACACCGGGGAGCTGTTTTTT,CASSYGLANTGELFF
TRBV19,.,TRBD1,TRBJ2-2,TGTGCCAGTAGTACCGGGACAGGGGTGGCCGGGGAGCTGTTTTTT,CASSTGTGVAGELFF
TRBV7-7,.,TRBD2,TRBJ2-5,TGTGCCAGCAGCTTCGGACTAGCGGTGTACCAAGAGACCCAGTACTTC,CASSFGLAVYQETQYF
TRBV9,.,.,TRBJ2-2,TGTGCCAGCAGCGCCAAGACAGACGTCACCGGGGAGCTGTTTTTT,CASSAKTDVTGELFF
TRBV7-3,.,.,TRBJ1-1,TGTGCCAGCAGGATACCTACAGAGAACACTGAAGCTTTCTTT,CASRIPTENTEAFF
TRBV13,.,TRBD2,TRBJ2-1,TGTGCCAGCAGCTCCTATACCCAAGCGGGAGGGATCCATGAGCAGTTCTTC,CASSSYTQAGGIHEQFF
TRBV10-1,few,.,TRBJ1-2,TGCGCCAGCAGTCAAGGACAGAACTATGGCTACACCTTC,CASSQGQNYGYTF
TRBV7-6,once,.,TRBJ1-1,TGTGCCAGCAGCTCCCGAGGGGGGGACACTGAAGCTTTCTTT,CASSSRGGDTEAFF
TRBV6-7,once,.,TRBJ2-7,TGTGCCAGCAGTTACTCGGAGACGGAGCTATACGAGCAGTACTTC,CASSYSETELYEQYF
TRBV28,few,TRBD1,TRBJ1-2,TGTGCCAGCAGTCCGGGACAGGGGATCTATGGCTACACCTTC,CASSPGQGIYGYTF
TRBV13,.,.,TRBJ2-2,TGTGCCAGCAGCACCGGTGACAGTTTGCTAACCGGGGAGCTGTTTTTT,CASSTGDSLLTGELFF
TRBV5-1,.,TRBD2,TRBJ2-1,TGCGCCAGCATGAGGGAGGGCTGGGACGATAATGAGCAGTTCTTC,CASMREGWDDNEQFF
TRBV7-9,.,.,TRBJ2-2,TGTGCCAGCAGCTACCCGACAGGGACTAGTCGGACCGGGGAGCTGTTTTTT,CASSYPTGTSRTGELFF
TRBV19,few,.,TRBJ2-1,TGTGCCAGTAGTCTACGGACAGCCACTGCCTACAATGAGCAGTTCTTC,CASSLRTATAYNEQFF
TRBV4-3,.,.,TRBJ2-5,TGCGCCAGCAGCCAAGATTTAGGGGATTGGGAGACCCAGTACTTC,CASSQDLGDWETQYF
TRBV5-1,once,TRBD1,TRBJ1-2,TGCGCCAGCAACGCCGGGACAGGGACCTATGGCTACACCTTC,CASNAGTGTYGYTF
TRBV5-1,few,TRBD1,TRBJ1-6,TGCGCCAGCAGCTTAGGGGACAGTTTTTATAATTCACCCCTCCACTTT,CASSLGDSFYNSPLHF
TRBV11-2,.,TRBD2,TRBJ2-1,TGTGCCAGCAGCGGTCCCCTGGCGGGAGGGCCCACCTACAATGAGCAGTTCTTC,CASSGPLAGGPTYNEQFF
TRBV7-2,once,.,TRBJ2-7,TGTGCCAGCAGCCAAGAGGGGGGGGGCCTCTACGAGCAGTACTTC,CASSQEGGGLYEQYF
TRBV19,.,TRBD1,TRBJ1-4,TGTGCCAGTAAGAACAGGGGTAATGAAAAACTGTTTTTT,CASKNRGNEKLFF
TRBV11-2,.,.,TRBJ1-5,TGTGCCAGCAGCTTAGGGGTCGGGGTAGGTCAGCCCCAGCATTTT,CASSLGVGVGQPQHF
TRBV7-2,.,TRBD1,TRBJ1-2,TGTGCCAGCAGCACCCAAGGACAGGGCGCTGAGTATGGCTACACCTTC,CASSTQGQGAEYGYTF
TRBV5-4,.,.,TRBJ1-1,TGTGCCAGCAGCTTCGGGGGGGCCCTGAACACTGAAGCTTTCTTT,CASSFGGALNTEAFF
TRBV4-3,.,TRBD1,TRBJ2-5,TGCGCCAGCAGCCCTAGGACAGGGTGGGAGACCCAGTACTTC,CASSPRTGWETQYF
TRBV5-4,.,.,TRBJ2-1,TGTGCCAGCAGCCCCGAGGCTTACAATGAGCAGTTCTTC,CASSPEAYNEQFF
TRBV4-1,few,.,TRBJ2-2,TGCGCCAGCAGCCAAGTCCTAGATCAAACCGGGGAGCTGTTTTTT,CASSQVLDQTGELFF
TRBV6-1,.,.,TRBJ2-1,TGTGCCAGCAGTTTCAGGACCTACAATGAGCAGTTCTTC,CASSFRTYNEQFF
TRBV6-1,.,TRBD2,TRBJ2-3,TGTGCCAGCAGTGAAGGGCGGGAGGGCACAGATACGCAGTATTTT,CASSEGREGTDTQYF
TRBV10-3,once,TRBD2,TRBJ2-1,TGTGCCATCAGTGAGTCGGGACTAGTGGGTAATGAGCAGTTCTTC,CAISESGLVGNEQFF
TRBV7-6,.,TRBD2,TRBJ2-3,TGTGCCAGCAGCTTAGAGGGCGGGGGGGTCACAGATACGCAGTATTTT,CASSLEGGGVTDTQYF
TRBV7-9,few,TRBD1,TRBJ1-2,TGTGCCAGCAGCTTAGCGGGACAGGACTATGGCTACACCTTC,CASSLAGQDYGYTF
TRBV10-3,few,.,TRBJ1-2,TGTGCCATCAGTGAAGGGGGGAGGGACTATGGCTACACCTTC,CAISEGGRDYGYTF
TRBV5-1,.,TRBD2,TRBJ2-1,TGCGCCAGCAGCTTTCAAGCGGGACTGACCTACAATGAGCAGTTCTTC,CASSFQAGLTYNEQFF
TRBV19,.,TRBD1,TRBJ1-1,TGTGCCTCCTCTCCCAGGGGGTGGGGCACTGAAGCTTTCTTT,CASSPRGWGTEAFF
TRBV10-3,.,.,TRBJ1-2,TGTGCCATCAGTGACCTGGCAGGGTCCTTCTATGGCTACACCTTC,CAISDLAGSFYGYTF
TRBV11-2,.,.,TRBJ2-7,TGTGCCAGCAGCTTAGGGAGGGGTGCGTACGAGCAGTACTTC,CASSLGRGAYEQYF
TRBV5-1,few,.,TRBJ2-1,TGCGCCAGCAGCAGAGAGGACACTACCGGGCAGTTCTTC,CASSREDTTGQFF
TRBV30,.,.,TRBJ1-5,TGTGCCTGGAGCAAGAGGGGCAATCAGCCCCAGCATTTT,CAWSKRGNQPQHF
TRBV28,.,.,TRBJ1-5,TGTGCCAGCAGACGGGGGAATAGCAATCAGCCCCAGCATTTT,CASRRGNSNQPQHF